This T cell receptor (beta chain) was sequenced in a study of shared clonotypes between healthy human individuals. About the research overall: Each donor contributed plates that comprised three CD4 naive, three CD4 memory, two CD8 naive and one CD8 memory. Study-level results: For sorted subsets, rarefaction showed incomplete sequencing despite large depth. Estimated richness values were generally larger in naive subsets than in memory subsets.

About this clone: Its specificity is unknown. The identical CDR3 is also encoded by other nucleotide sequences in the sample.

The assay was immunoSEQ multiplex PCR, and TCRdb's table has in-frame clones only and misses some. The data contain around 600,000 clones, more than 95% of them singletons. CD4+ cell separation produced CD45RA+ naive and CD45RA-negative memory subsets. This CDR3 region has 14 residues. In germline, CDR1 is SNHLY, CDR2 FYNNEI. V was cut by 4 bases and J by 1 base, with 9 bases left in between. The origin of this receptor is a woman aged 30 to 39 in good health. The rearrangement uses TRBV2 and TRBJ2-3; D perhaps matches TRBD2 (6 bases). Sequenced input: naive CD4+ T cells sorted from blood. Described subset: CD45RA+ positively selected. The DNA of the CDR3 is TGTGCCAGCAGTGTGTTAGCGGGCACAGATACGCAGTATTTT. Its translation is CASSVLAGTDTQYF.